This is a list of T cell receptor beta chains from one sample in a study of PD-1 blockade in classical Hodgkin lymphoma. Produced via immunoSEQ multiplex PCR; TCRdb's table is partial and in-frame only. The sample holds about 28,000 clones, around 79% seen once. The source was CD4+ T cells from blood, collected before the fourth cycle of nivolumab. Receptor source: a human donor with classical Hodgkin lymphoma. Both conserved end residues are part of each CDR3. A D gene is named only where the DNA matches it firmly. Only some rows state a clone size, as once, few, many or a class for expanded clones.

TGTGCCAGCAGCTCGCGACAGGGAATAGTCACCTTC CASSSRQGIVTF . TRBJ1-2 TRBD1 TRBV7-3
TGTGCCGGCAGGGGGCTGGTGTACACCGGGGAGCTGTTTTTT CAGRGLVYTGELFF few TRBJ2-2 TRBD1 TRBV2
TGCAGCGTTGATGTCTTAAACCTCTATGGCTACACCTTC CSVDVLNLYGYTF . TRBJ1-2 . TRBV29-1
TGTGCCATCAGTGGACTAGCTTGGGAGACCCAGTACTTC CAISGLAWETQYF . TRBJ2-5 TRBD2 TRBV10-3
TGTGCCAGCAGCTCGGGACCGCCGAATGAAAAACTGTTTTTT CASSSGPPNEKLFF . TRBJ1-4 . TRBV5-5
TGTGCCAGCAGCCGGGACTACAACAATGAGCAGTTCTTC CASSRDYNNEQFF few TRBJ2-1 TRBD2 TRBV5-4
TGTGCCAAAAGCTACGAGCAGTACTTC CAKSYEQYF . TRBJ2-7 . TRBV10-3
TGTGCCAGCAGTGGGTGGCAGGGGACTGGAAACACCATATATTTT CASSGWQGTGNTIYF . TRBJ1-3 . TRBV25-1
TGTGCCAGCGCCATCTGGGGGCAGGGCTACACCTTC CASAIWGQGYTF . TRBJ1-2 . TRBV7-9
TGTGCCATCAGTGAGAGGGGGACAGGGATTCAGCCCCAGCATTTT CAISERGTGIQPQHF . TRBJ1-5 TRBD1 TRBV10-3
TGCAGCTTTGCCGGGGGGACTGAAGCTTTCTTT CSFAGGTEAFF . TRBJ1-1 . TRBV29-1
TGTGCCAGCAGCTTACTTAACTGGGGGGATCAGCCCCAGCATTTT CASSLLNWGDQPQHF . TRBJ1-5 . TRBV7-2
TGCGCCAGCAGCCCAGGACAGGGTCCGGGAAACACCATATATTTT CASSPGQGPGNTIYF . TRBJ1-3 TRBD1 TRBV4-3
TGCAGCGTTGGTGTCAGGTCCTACGAGCAGTACTTC CSVGVRSYEQYF . TRBJ2-7 . TRBV29-1
TGTGCCAGCAGTTACGCAGGGACGACCTATGGCTACACCTTC CASSYAGTTYGYTF . TRBJ1-2 . TRBV6-6
TGTGCCAGCAGCTTCAACGTCGGGACAGGGTCCCACGAGCAGTACTTC CASSFNVGTGSHEQYF once TRBJ2-7 TRBD1 TRBV7-2
TGTGCCAGCAGCAAAGAGGGCACTAATGAAAAACTGTTTTTT CASSKEGTNEKLFF . TRBJ1-4 . TRBV5-4
TGTGCCAGCAGCTTGGGGGGGGGAAACATTCAGTACTTC CASSLGGGNIQYF . TRBJ2-4 TRBD2 TRBV7-6
TGTGCCAGCAGTTACCCTACAGGCGCTGCCTACTACGAGCAGTACTTC CASSYPTGAAYYEQYF . TRBJ2-7 . TRBV6-6
TGTGCCAGCTCACCGATAGCGGGGGTGGTCTACGAGCAGTACTTC CASSPIAGVVYEQYF . TRBJ2-7 TRBD2 TRBV18
TGTGCCAGCAGTTACTGGCGGAACACTGAAGCTTTCTTT CASSYWRNTEAFF once TRBJ1-1 . TRBV6-5
TGTGCCAGCAGTTCCGAGGACGGGTTCCCCTACGAGCAGTACTTC CASSSEDGFPYEQYF . TRBJ2-7 . TRBV28